The rows below give T cell receptor beta chains drawn from one sample of a study of technical replicates of blood from a few donors. Profiling relied on immunoSEQ multiplex PCR, and the TCRdb table lists in-frame clones only, not all of them. The sample consists of 95,000 or so clones, approximately 95% of them appearing once. Specimen: T cells isolated from PBMCs. The receptors derive from a human donor in good health. CDR3s include the opening cysteine and the closing phenylalanine or tryptophan.

V gene	J gene	CDR3 protein
TRBV6-5	TRBJ2-7	CASSPPRSNEQYF
TRBV28	TRBJ1-5	CASSLPTSGTQHF
TRBV7-2	TRBJ2-5	CASSSGTQYF
TRBV6-5	TRBJ1-1	CASSYGAMNTEAFF
TRBV5-4	TRBJ2-3	CASSLSGVEDTQYF
TRBV27	TRBJ1-1	CASSLGQGMNTEAFF
TRBV7-9	NA	CASSRTPGTFYEQYF
TRBV6-4	TRBJ2-6	CASSGTGGANVLTF
TRBV28	TRBJ2-3	CASTLSGASTDTQYF
TRBV28	TRBJ1-4	CASSPLLGQGHEKLFF
TRBV2	TRBJ1-4	CASKLSGEKLFF
TRBV7-3	TRBJ2-2	CASSLLPDSTGELFF
TRBV27	TRBJ1-1	CASRREYRDRGWSTEAFF
TRBV29-1	TRBJ2-1	CSVDRTGGFNEQFF
TRBV12-5	TRBJ2-7	CASGLARYEQYF
TRBV19	TRBJ1-2	CASSLIGQFYGYTF
TRBV10-1	TRBJ1-5	CASIQPGQKYQPQHF
TRBV19	TRBJ2-7	CASSLLLTQIYEQYF
TRBV5-1	TRBJ2-7	CASSLAFGWGNEQYF
TRBV18	TRBJ2-3	CASSPDYTDTQYF
TRBV4-3	TRBJ2-5	CASSRGRGETQYF
TRBV4-2	TRBJ2-5	CASSQEGQVYQETQYF
TRBV7-6	TRBJ2-7	CASSLGPRGGSPYEQYF
TRBV6-5	TRBJ1-1	CASSTTGTEAFF
TRBV6-7	TRBJ1-3	CASSYPERETYSGNTIYF
TRBV19	TRBJ2-5	CASSIDGVGQETQYF
TRBV6-6	TRBJ2-2	CASSYSEGTGELFF
TRBV9	TRBJ1-1	CASSVVGALGTEAFF
TRBV7-9	TRBJ2-1	CASSLTFTTDSSYNEQFF
TRBV14	TRBJ2-7	CASSQGQGANEQYF
TRBV28	TRBJ1-2	CASREGVSLVNYGYTF